This TCR beta chain was sequenced for a study of post-analysis software for immune sequencing data. General study results and limits: Patients showed TRBV5-6, TRBV5-1 and TRBV20-1 among several TRBV segments more frequent than in controls.

Presence of unique molecular identifiers characterized the TCR beta cDNA libraries. Hundreds of thousands of cDNA molecules came from around 1 to 10 million T cells. TCRdb reprocessed the PCR reads via MiXCR and lists one record per CDR3 protein. Of some 700,000 distinct CDR3 sequences in the sample, approximately 59% were seen once. The CDR3 contains 14 residues. Looked up from germline, CDR1 is DFQATT and CDR2 is SNEGSKA (reference sequence). Trimming removed 3 bases from V and 5 bases from J; junction bases left unmatched: 7. For this clonotype: Its cognate antigen is unknown.

Specimen: blood. This clonotype was obtained from a girl aged 2-10 years with multiple sclerosis. The genes are TRBV20-1 and TRBJ2-3, with 8 bases identical to TRBD2. For the CDR3, the DNA is TGCAGTGCTAGGCCTGGACTAGCAAAAGATACGCAGTATTTT. It specifies CSARPGLAKDTQYF.